Following are 31 T cell receptor beta chains from one sample sequenced in a study of radiation and T cells in renal cell carcinoma. Assay: immunoSEQ multiplex PCR; the TCRdb copy retains only in-frame clones and omits some. The profile shows tens of thousands of clones, approximately 86% of them singletons. The time point was: blood 2 weeks post-SBRT. Treatment meaning: 15 Gy SBRT to primary tumor, nephrectomy 4 weeks later. This specimen was blood, taken from a patient whose treatment included radiotherapy and nephrectomy. The origin of the receptors is a woman aged 45-65 years with renal cell carcinoma.

The V gene is TRBV5-4, the J gene TRBJ2-1; 9 nucleotides agree with TRBD1. V shed 0 bases and J 2 bases; nucleotides not matched to a gene: 0. The CDR3 runs 15 residues. The germline V gene encodes CDR1 SGHNT and CDR2 YYREEE (reference sequence). In nucleotides, the CDR3 is TGTGCCAGCAGCTTGGGGGACAGGGCCTACAATGAGCAGTTCTTC. Amino acid sequence: CASSLGDRAYNEQFF.

For this clone: Other DNA variants within this sample encode the same CDR3. The chain has TRBV28 and TRBJ2-3, with no clear D. V was trimmed by 5 bases and J by 2 bases, leaving 8 bases between them. The germline CDR1 and CDR2 sequences are MDHEN and SYDVKM. This CDR3 region has 13 residues. DNA of the CDR3: TGTGCCAGCAGTCCTCGCCCCACAGATACGCAGTATTTT. Translation: CASSPRPTDTQYF. Supplemented by reference TRBV28 and TRBJ2-3, the full variable domain reads DVKVTQSSRYLVKRTGEKVFLECVQDMDHENMFWYRQDPGLGLRLIYFSYDVKMKEKGDIPEGYSVSREKKERFSLILESASTNQTSMYLCASSPRPTDTQYFGPGTRLTVL.

The rearrangement uses TRBV4-3 and TRBJ1-1, with D perhaps matching TRBD1 (5 bases). Per the germline V gene, CDR1 is LGHNA and CDR2 is YSLEER. The CDR3 runs to 15 residues. V was shortened by 0 bases and J by 1 base, with 9 bases between the two germline ends. The CDR3 nucleotides read TGCGCCAGCAGCCAAGATAGTCAGGGGAACACTGAAGCTTTCTTT. Encoded protein: CASSQDSQGNTEAFF.

V and J are TRBV30 and TRBJ2-6, with 7 bases aligning to TRBD1. Germline CDR1 and CDR2: GTSNPN and SVGIG (reference sequence). After removal of 0 bases from V and 3 bases from J, the junction contained 5 bases not matched to a gene. CDR3 length equals 16 residues. The CDR3 DNA sequence: TGTGCCTGGAGTGTACAAAGGGGGCTTGGGGCCAACGTCCTGACTTTC. Residues: CAWSVQRGLGANVLTF. Full variable domain (rest looked up from reference TRBV30 and TRBJ2-6): SQTIHQWPATLVQPVGSPLSLECTVEGTSNPNLYWYRQAAGRGLQLLFYSVGIGQISSEVPQNLSASRPQDRQFILSSKKLLLSDSGFYLCAWSVQRGLGANVLTFGAGSRLTVL.

This clone was picked up a small number of times. CDR3 nucleotide sequence: TGTGCCAGCAGCGACTCCCCACCCGGGGAGCTGTTTTTT. Protein: CASSDSPPGELFF. The rearrangement joins TRBV9 to TRBJ2-2; D is ambiguous. The length of the CDR3 is 13 residues. Trimming pared 3 bases from V and 6 bases from J, leaving 9 bases between. Germline CDR1 is SGDLS and CDR2 is YYNGEE.

The chain uses TRBV6-4 and TRBJ1-2, with D possibly TRBD1 on 5 matching bases. V lost 3 bases and J lost 4, with 12 bases in between. From germline, CDR1 is MRHNA and CDR2 SNTAGT. The CDR3 loop spans 14 amino acids. CDR3 amino acids: CASSEGESSYGYTF. The CDR3 DNA reads as TGTGCCAGCAGTGAGGGGGAATCGTCCTATGGCTACACCTTC.

The rearrangement links TRBV7-2 to TRBJ2-1, with D unclear. The CDR3 length is 12 residues. Per the germline V gene, CDR1 is SGHTA and CDR2 is FQGNSA. V lost 2 bases, J lost 9 bases, and 8 bases lay in between. Written as DNA, the CDR3 is TGTGCCAGCAGCTTATCCCGGGCTGAGCAGTTCTTC. This sequence encodes CASSLSRAEQFF.

This clone was observed a few times. The chain is built from TRBV2 and TRBJ1-5; D is unresolved. V lost 4 bases to trimming and J lost 0 bases, with 4 bases between them. This CDR3 has 13 amino acids. Germline-derived CDR1 and CDR2 are SNHLY and FYNNEI. The CDR3: CASSVDSNQPQHF. The CDR3, as DNA: TGTGCCAGCAGTGTTGATAGCAATCAGCCCCAGCATTTT.

The chain recombines TRBV5-1 with TRBJ1-5; 11 bases are shared with TRBD1. CDR3 length: 16 amino acids. Germline V gene sequence: CDR1 SGHRS, CDR2 YFSETQ. Germline trimming cut 3 bases from V and 5 bases from J; bases unmatched to any gene: 7. This CDR3 is CASSSLPGQGDQPQHF. The CDR3 DNA reads TGCGCCAGCAGCTCGCTACCGGGACAGGGGGATCAGCCCCAGCATTTT.

This clone was recorded only once. One junction end disagrees with the germline gene, perhaps due to a read error. This chain links TRBV5-4 with TRBJ2-1, with TRBD2 identical over 10 bases. This CDR3 is 15 amino acids long. Germline V lookup: CDR1 SGHNT, CDR2 YYREEE (reference sequence). The CDR3 loop reads CTSSLAGGSYNEQFF. CDR3 coding DNA: TGTACCAGCAGCTTAGCGGGAGGATCCTACAATGAGCAGTTCTTC.

V usage is TRBV7-7 and J usage is TRBJ2-1, with D possibly being TRBD1 (7 bases). CDR1 is SSHAT and CDR2 is FNYEAQ in the germline V gene (reference sequence). V shed 3 bases and J shed 10 bases, with 13 bases lying between them. CDR3 length: 13 residues. CDR3 sequence reads: CASSFDRAGEQFF. CDR3 coding DNA: TGTGCCAGCAGCTTCGACAGGGCGGGAGAGCAGTTCTTC.

The chain couples TRBV4-1 to TRBJ2-3; perhaps TRBD2 as D (6 bases). Deletions cut 0 bases from V and 9 bases from J, with 19 bases between. CDR1 is MGHRA, CDR2 YSYEKL, per germline. CDR3 size: 16 residues. CDR3 sequence: CASSQEPGLQSRTQYF. In nucleotides, the CDR3 is TGCGCCAGCAGCCAAGAACCGGGACTCCAGTCAAGAACGCAGTATTTT.

The chain recombines TRBV9 with TRBJ1-5, with D uncertain. With 4 bases removed from V and 5 bases from J, the gap between germline ends came to 16 bases. Germline V lookup: CDR1 SGDLS, CDR2 YYNGEE. There are 15 residues in the CDR3. The CDR3 is CASSPDPEGDQPQHF. DNA of the CDR3: TGTGCCAGCAGCCCCGACCCGGAGGGCGATCAGCCCCAGCATTTT.

This chain links TRBV4-3 with TRBJ1-1, with D uncertain. The CDR3 sequence is 13 residues long. The germline V gene encodes CDR1 LGHNA and CDR2 YSLEER. V was clipped by 0 bases and J by 7 bases, with 9 bases between them. The CDR3 here is CASSQEPGSEAFF. The CDR3 coding sequence is TGCGCCAGCAGCCAAGAACCCGGCAGTGAAGCTTTCTTT.

This clone was counted at least ten times. The chain joins TRBV7-2 to TRBJ1-4; unclear D gene. Germline V CDR1 and CDR2: SGHTA, FQGNSA. Trimming left V 1 base short and J 8 bases short, with 11 bases between. The CDR3 is 14 amino acids. CDR3: CASSLDGRNEKLFF. DNA for the CDR3: TGTGCCAGCAGCTTAGATGGACGGAACGAAAAACTGTTTTTT.

The chain carries TRBV6-5 and TRBJ1-2; possible D gene TRBD1, 5 bases. V shed 6 bases and J shed 7 bases, with 21 bases lying between them. The CDR3 has 15 residues. Looked up from germline, CDR1 is MNHEY and CDR2 is SVGAGI. The CDR3 coding sequence is TGTGCCAGCAGGACGATGACAGTCGGATCGCCTGGCTACACCTTC. This gives the protein CASRTMTVGSPGYTF.

This CDR3 reads CAISESADSYEQYF. DNA for the CDR3: TGTGCCATCAGTGAGTCGGCTGACTCCTACGAGCAGTACTTC. This sequence joins TRBV10-3 and TRBJ2-7; D gene uncertain. The CDR3 sequence is 14 residues long. The germline CDR1 and CDR2 sequences are ENHRY and SYGVKD. Trimming left V 0 bases short and J 0 bases short, with 6 bases between.

This chain links TRBV5-1 with TRBJ2-3; tentatively, D is TRBD2 (6 bases). The V end lost 4 bases, the J end lost 6 bases, and 15 bases lay between the germline ends. Germline assignment: CDR1 SGHRS and CDR2 YFSETQ. This CDR3 comprises 14 residues. The CDR3 loop reads CASSPNGEADTQYF. CDR3 in DNA: TGCGCCAGCAGCCCGAACGGGGAGGCGGATACGCAGTATTTT.

The CDR3 sequence: CASSEAGQGAGYGYTF. For the CDR3, the DNA is TGCGCCAGCAGCGAGGCCGGACAGGGGGCCGGGTATGGCTACACCTTC. This chain uses TRBV5-1 with TRBJ1-2, with 11 nucleotides matching TRBD1. With V trimmed by 4 bases and J by 5 bases, 10 bases remained unmatched. This CDR3 contains 16 residues. From germline, CDR1 is SGHRS and CDR2 YFSETQ. The complete variable domain, with remaining parts taken from reference TRBV5-1 and TRBJ1-2, reads KAGVTQTPRYLIKTRGQQVTLSCSPISGHRSVSWYQQTPGQGLQFLFEYFSETQRNKGNFPGRFSGRQFSNSRSEMNVSTLELGDSALYLCASSEAGQGAGYGYTFGSGTRLTVV.

The rearrangement joins TRBV4-3 to TRBJ1-5; D not resolved. V was shortened by 0 bases and J by 0 bases, with 9 bases between the two germline ends. There are 16 residues in the CDR3. Germline loops: CDR1 LGHNA, CDR2 YSLEER. The CDR3 sequence is CASSQDVTFSNQPQHF. The CDR3, as DNA: TGCGCCAGCAGCCAAGATGTGACTTTTAGCAATCAGCCCCAGCATTTT.

This clone is a singleton in its sample. The gene calls are TRBV7-9 and TRBJ1-3; maybe TRBD1 (6 bases). V lost 5 bases and J lost 2, with 10 bases in between. Germline V CDR1 and CDR2: SEHNR, FQNEAQ (reference sequence). The length of the CDR3 is 14 residues. The CDR3 coding sequence is TGTGCCAGCAGCCAAAACAGGGCTGGAAACACCATATATTTT. Encoded protein: CASSQNRAGNTIYF.

In this sample, this clone turned up a few times. This chain connects TRBV28 to TRBJ2-7; D unresolved. CDR3 length: 13 residues. Germline V gene sequence: CDR1 MDHEN, CDR2 SYDVKM. The V gene lost 2 bases and the J gene lost 6 bases, with 11 bases spanning the gap. The CDR3 nucleotides are TGTGCCAGCAGTTTACCCTATGTACGCGAGCAGTACTTC. It is translated as CASSLPYVREQYF.

This rearrangement joins TRBV5-6 to TRBJ1-3, with unresolved D. Germline assignment: CDR1 SGHDT and CDR2 YYEEEE. The CDR3 sequence is 12 residues long. V was trimmed by 0 bases and J by 9 bases, leaving 7 bases between them. This CDR3 reads CASSLAQTTIYF. In DNA, the CDR3 is TGTGCCAGCAGCTTGGCTCAGACCACCATATATTTT.

The count of this clone is one. The chain links TRBV2 to TRBJ1-4, with D unresolved. The CDR3 sequence is 14 residues long. Germline V gene data show CDR1 as SNHLY and CDR2 as FYNNEI. Trimming removed 5 bases from V and 3 bases from J, with 10 bases in between. The CDR3 DNA follows: TGTGCCAGCAGTAGGGATGGGGCTAATGAAAAACTGTTTTTT. This gives the protein CASSRDGANEKLFF.

The rearrangement joins TRBV9 to TRBJ1-1; D remains ambiguous. The V gene's germline CDR1 is SGDLS and CDR2 YYNGEE. V was clipped by 4 bases and J by 4 bases, with 17 bases between them. The CDR3 spans 15 residues. The CDR3 region has the DNA TGTGCCAGCAGCCCAGACCCAAGAAGTCCCACTGAAGCTTTCTTT. This encodes CASSPDPRSPTEAFF.

The chain has TRBV27 and TRBJ1-3; D is possibly TRBD1 (5 bases). The V end was cut by 8 bases, the J end by 4 bases, with 15 bases between. This CDR3 has 14 amino acids. CDR1 and CDR2 (germline): MNHEY, SMNVEV (reference sequence). The CDR3 DNA reads as TGTGCCAGCCGGGGCGGGGAGCGAGGAAACACCATATATTTT. This encodes CASRGGERGNTIYF.

V is TRBV5-1 and J is TRBJ2-2; 9 nucleotides agree with TRBD2. The CDR3 is made up of 17 amino acids. Germline CDR1 is SGHRS and CDR2 is YFSETQ. J gave up 0 bases and V 0 bases, and 3 bases lay outside the gene matches. In DNA, the CDR3 is TGCGCCAGCAGCTTGGGCCTAGCGGGGACGAACACCGGGGAGCTGTTTTTT. Protein product: CASSLGLAGTNTGELFF.

The chain uses TRBV7-2 and TRBJ2-5, with D perhaps matching TRBD1 or TRBD2 (5 bases each). The V end lost 6 bases, the J end lost 5 bases, and 16 bases lay between the germline ends. The germline CDR1 and CDR2 sequences are SGHTA and FQGNSA. The CDR3 extends over 14 amino acids. The CDR3 protein is CASSPGTRRETQYF. The CDR3 DNA follows: TGTGCCAGCAGTCCCGGGACGAGGCGGGAGACCCAGTACTTC.

The CDR3 nucleotides read TGTGCCAGCAGCTCCGGGACAGGGGAAAATTCACCCCTCCACTTT. Protein: CASSSGTGENSPLHF. The V call is TRBV5-5, the J call TRBJ1-6; 10 positions agree with TRBD1. Germline values: CDR1 SGHKS, CDR2 YYEKEE (reference sequence). Trimming at V came to 3 bases and at J to 7 bases, leaving 4 bases not matched to a gene. The CDR3 consists of 15 residues.

The CDR3 DNA reads as TGTGCCGCTACCGGGACCGACTATGAAAAACTGTTTTTT. Protein sequence: CAATGTDYEKLFF. The chain has TRBV5-8 and TRBJ1-4; maybe TRBD1 (5 bases). The V end was cut by 10 bases, the J end by 6 bases, with 16 bases between. The germline V gene has CDR1 SGHTS and CDR2 YDEGEE. CDR3 length: 13 residues.

The rearrangement joins TRBV6-6 to TRBJ1-2; TRBD1 is a possible D gene (6 bases). V was trimmed by 4 bases and J by 7 bases, leaving 16 bases between them. The CDR3 is 14 amino acids. CDR1 is MNHNY, CDR2 SVGAGI, per germline (reference sequence). CDR3 nucleotides: TGTGCCAGCAGTTTTAATGCAGGGGTTCTTGGCTACACCTTC. It encodes CASSFNAGVLGYTF.